The entry below gives a single T cell receptor beta chain sequence along with its context. Its antigen is still unknown. The data were produced by immunoSEQ multiplex PCR, yet TCRdb's version contains in-frame clones alone and is incomplete. This sample yields around 130,000 clones, of which over 90% are seen a single time; approximately 0.85% belongs to the top ten. This sample stems from a study of T cell responses to AZD1222 COVID-19 vaccine. Across the whole study: Whether given at about 4 or about 12 weeks, second doses were pooled. Notes on the study in general: An increase in Spike-specific TCR breadth and depth was observed after two AZD1222 doses. Possibly, clonal diversity was underestimated; donors were largely white British and included more females.

Per germline, CDR1 SGHRS and CDR2 YFSETQ. V lost 5 bases and J lost 0; bases outside the gene matches: 7. This CDR3 spans 16 amino acids. The input for sequencing was peripheral blood, taken on day 0 of AZD1222 vaccination. The TCR sequence derives from an adult in good health. The chain employs TRBV5-1 and TRBJ1-4; 7 bases align to TRBD1. The CDR3 loop is CASRWDSGATNEKLFF. The CDR3, as DNA: TGCGCCAGCAGGTGGGACAGCGGTGCAACTAATGAAAAACTGTTTTTT.